The clone carrying this T cell receptor beta chain was counted many times. Its antigen is still unknown. TCRdb called the RACE reads again in MiXCR, with one record for every CDR3 protein. The sample yields 370,000 or so distinct CDR3 sequences, around 5% seen once. Time point given: patch test 1, 2 weeks after DPC sensitization. As for treatment: therapeutic diphenylcyclopropenone sensitization with weekly scalp DPC. This record comes from a study of human T cells and chemical hapten exposure. Study-wide context: Women made up most patients, who had alopecia areata, totalis or universalis.

This CDR3 has 15 amino acids. Whole-study findings and limits: There was alopecia in the donors, so their immune response may differ from that of healthy people.

The TCR originated in a woman in her fifties or sixties with alopecia areata. Some clones in this sample may be carry-over from other donors' samples. The source was whole blood, collected in connection with sensitization to the hapten diphenylcyclopropenone (DPC). The chain couples TRBV21-1 to TRBJ2-1; the table's D gene call, TRBD2, was not cross checked with the DNA. TRBV21-1 is a pseudogene segment. CDR3 coding DNA: TGTGCCAGCAGCAAGGGGCCTAGCGGATACAATGAGCAGTTCTTC. Protein sequence: CASSKGPSGYNEQFF.